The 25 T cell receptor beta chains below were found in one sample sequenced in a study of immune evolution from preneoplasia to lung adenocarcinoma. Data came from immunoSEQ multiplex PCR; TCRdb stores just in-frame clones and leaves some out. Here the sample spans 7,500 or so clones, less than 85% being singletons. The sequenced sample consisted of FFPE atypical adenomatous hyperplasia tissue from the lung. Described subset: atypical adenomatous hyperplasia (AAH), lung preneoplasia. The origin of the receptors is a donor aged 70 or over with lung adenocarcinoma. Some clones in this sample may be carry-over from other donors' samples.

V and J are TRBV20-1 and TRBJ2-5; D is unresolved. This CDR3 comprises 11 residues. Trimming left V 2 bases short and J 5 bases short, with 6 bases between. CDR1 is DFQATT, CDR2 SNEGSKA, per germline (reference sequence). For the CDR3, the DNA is TGCAGTGCTAGACCCTCGGAGACCCAGTACTTC. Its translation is CSARPSETQYF.

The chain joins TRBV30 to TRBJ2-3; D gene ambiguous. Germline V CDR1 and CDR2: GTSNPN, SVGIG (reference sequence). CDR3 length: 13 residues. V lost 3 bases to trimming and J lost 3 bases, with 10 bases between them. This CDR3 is CAWRIGPTDTQYF. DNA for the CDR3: TGTGCCTGGAGGATAGGGCCGACAGATACGCAGTATTTT.

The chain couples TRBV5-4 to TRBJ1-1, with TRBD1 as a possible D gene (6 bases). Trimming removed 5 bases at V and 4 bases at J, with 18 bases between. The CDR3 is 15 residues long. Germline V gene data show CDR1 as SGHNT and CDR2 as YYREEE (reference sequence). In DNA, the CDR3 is TGTGCCAGCAGTTCAGACCCGGAGGGGGTCACTGAAGCTTTCTTT. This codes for CASSSDPEGVTEAFF.

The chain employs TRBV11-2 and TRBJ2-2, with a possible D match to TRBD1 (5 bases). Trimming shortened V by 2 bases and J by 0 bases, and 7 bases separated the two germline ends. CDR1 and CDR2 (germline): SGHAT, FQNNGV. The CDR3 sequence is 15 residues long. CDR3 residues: CASSLSRANTGELFF. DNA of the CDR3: TGTGCCAGCAGCTTATCCAGGGCGAACACCGGGGAGCTGTTTTTT. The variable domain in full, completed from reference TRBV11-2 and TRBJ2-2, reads EAGVAQSPRYKIIEKRQSVAFWCNPISGHATLYWYQQILGQGPKLLIQFQNNGVVDDSQLPKDRFSAERLKGVDSTLKIQPAKLEDSAVYLCASSLSRANTGELFFGEGSRLTVL.

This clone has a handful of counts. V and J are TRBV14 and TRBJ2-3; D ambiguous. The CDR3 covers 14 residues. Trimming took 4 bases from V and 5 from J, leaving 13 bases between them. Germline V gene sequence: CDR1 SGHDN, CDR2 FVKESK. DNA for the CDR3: TGTGCCAGCAGCCTCCAGGCGGTTGGAGATACGCAGTATTTT. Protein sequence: CASSLQAVGDTQYF.

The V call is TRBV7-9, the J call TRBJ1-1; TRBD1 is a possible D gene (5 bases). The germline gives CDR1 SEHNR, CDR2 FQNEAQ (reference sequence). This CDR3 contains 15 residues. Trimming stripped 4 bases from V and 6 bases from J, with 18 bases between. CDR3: CASSSMGVAVAEAFF. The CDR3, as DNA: TGTGCCAGCAGCTCAATGGGGGTCGCGGTCGCTGAAGCTTTCTTT.

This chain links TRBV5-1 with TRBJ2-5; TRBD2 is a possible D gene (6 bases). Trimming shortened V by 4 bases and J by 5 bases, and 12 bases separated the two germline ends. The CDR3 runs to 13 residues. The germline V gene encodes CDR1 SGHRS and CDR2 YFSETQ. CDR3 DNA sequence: TGCGCCAGCAGCGGTGGCGGGGTTGAGACCCAGTACTTC. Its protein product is CASSGGGVETQYF.

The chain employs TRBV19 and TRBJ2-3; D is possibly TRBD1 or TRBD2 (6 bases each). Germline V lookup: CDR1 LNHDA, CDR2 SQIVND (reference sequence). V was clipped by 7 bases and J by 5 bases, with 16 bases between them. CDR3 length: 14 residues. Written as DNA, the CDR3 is TGTGCCAGTACTGGATCGGGGGCGGTAGATACGCAGTATTTT. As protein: CASTGSGAVDTQYF.

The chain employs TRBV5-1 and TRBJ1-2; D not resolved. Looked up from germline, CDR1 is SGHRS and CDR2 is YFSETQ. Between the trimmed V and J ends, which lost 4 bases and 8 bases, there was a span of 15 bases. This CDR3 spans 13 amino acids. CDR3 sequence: CASSPSLSGGYTF. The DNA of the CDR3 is TGCGCCAGCAGCCCCTCCCTGAGCGGCGGCTACACCTTC.

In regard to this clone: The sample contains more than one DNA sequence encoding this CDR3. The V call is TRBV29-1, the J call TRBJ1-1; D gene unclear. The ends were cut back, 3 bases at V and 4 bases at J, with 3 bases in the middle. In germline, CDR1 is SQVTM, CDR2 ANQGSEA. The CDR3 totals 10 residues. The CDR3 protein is CSVDVTEAFF. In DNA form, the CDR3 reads TGCAGCGTTGACGTCACTGAAGCTTTCTTT.

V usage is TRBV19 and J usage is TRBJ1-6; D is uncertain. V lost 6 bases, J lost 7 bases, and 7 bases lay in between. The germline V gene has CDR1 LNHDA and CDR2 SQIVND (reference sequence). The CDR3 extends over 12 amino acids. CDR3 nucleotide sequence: TGTGCCAGTAGAGACATCAATTCACCCCTCCACTTT. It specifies CASRDINSPLHF.

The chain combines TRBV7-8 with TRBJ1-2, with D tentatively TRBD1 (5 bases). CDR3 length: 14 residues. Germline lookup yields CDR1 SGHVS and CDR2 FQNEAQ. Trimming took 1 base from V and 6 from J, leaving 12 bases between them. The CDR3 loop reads CASSLGDWTDGYTF. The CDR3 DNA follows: TGTGCCAGCAGCTTAGGGGACTGGACCGATGGCTACACCTTC.

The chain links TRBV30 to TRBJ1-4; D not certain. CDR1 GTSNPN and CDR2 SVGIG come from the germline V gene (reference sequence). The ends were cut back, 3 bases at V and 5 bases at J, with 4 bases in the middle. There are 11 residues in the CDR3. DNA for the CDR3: TGTGCCTGGAGGTACAATGAAAAACTGTTTTTT. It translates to CAWRYNEKLFF.

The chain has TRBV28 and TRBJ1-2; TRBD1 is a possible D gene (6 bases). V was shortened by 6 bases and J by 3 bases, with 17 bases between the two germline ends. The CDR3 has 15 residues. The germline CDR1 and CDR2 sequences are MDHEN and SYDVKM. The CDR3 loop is CASRTQGKGYYGYTF. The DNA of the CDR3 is TGTGCCAGCAGGACGCAGGGGAAAGGCTACTATGGCTACACCTTC.

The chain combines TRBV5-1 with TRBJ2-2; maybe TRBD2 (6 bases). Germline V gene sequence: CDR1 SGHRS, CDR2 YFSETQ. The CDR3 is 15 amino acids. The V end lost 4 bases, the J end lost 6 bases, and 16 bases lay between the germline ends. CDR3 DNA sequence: TGCGCCAGCAGCGGGGGGACGGGAGCTCCCGGGGAGCTGTTTTTT. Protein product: CASSGGTGAPGELFF. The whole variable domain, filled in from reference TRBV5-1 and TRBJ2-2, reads KAGVTQTPRYLIKTRGQQVTLSCSPISGHRSVSWYQQTPGQGLQFLFEYFSETQRNKGNFPGRFSGRQFSNSRSEMNVSTLELGDSALYLCASSGGTGAPGELFFGEGSRLTVL.

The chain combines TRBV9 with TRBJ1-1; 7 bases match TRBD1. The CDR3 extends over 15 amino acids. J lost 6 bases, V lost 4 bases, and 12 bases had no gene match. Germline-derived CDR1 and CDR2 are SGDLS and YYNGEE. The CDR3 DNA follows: TGTGCCAGCAGCCCACTAGACAGGGCTTTCCCTGAAGCTTTCTTT. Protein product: CASSPLDRAFPEAFF.

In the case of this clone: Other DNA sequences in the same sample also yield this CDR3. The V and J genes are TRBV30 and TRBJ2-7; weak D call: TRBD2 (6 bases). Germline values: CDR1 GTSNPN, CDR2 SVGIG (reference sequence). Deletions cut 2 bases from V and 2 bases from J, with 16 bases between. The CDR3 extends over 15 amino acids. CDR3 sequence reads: CAWSPLGGGTYEQYF. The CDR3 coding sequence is TGTGCCTGGAGTCCTTTGGGCGGAGGGACCTACGAGCAGTACTTC.

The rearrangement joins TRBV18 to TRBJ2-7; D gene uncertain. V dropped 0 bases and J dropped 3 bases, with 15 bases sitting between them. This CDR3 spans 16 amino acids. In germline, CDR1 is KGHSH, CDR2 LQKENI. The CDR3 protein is CASSPPSPAKGYEQYF. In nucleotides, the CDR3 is TGTGCCAGCTCACCACCGAGTCCAGCGAAGGGCTACGAGCAGTACTTC.

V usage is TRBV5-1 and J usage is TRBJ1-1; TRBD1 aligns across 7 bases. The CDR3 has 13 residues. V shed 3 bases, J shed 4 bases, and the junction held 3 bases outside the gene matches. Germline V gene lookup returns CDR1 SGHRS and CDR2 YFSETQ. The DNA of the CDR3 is TGCGCCAGCAGCTCAGGGGGACGCACTGAAGCTTTCTTT. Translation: CASSSGGRTEAFF.

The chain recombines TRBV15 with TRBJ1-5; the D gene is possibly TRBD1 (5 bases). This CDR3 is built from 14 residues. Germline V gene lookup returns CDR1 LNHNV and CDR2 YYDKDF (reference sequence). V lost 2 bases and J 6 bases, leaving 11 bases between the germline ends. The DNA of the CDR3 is TGTGCCACCAGCAGACAGGGATTGTTTCAGCCCCAGCATTTT. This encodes CATSRQGLFQPQHF.

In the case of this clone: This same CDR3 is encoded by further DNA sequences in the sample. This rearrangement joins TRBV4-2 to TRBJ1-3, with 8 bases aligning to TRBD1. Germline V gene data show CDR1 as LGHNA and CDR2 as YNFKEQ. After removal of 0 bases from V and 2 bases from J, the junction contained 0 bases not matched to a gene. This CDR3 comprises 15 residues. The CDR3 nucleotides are TGTGCCAGCAGCCAAGAGGACAGGGCTGGAAACACCATATATTTT. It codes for CASSQEDRAGNTIYF.

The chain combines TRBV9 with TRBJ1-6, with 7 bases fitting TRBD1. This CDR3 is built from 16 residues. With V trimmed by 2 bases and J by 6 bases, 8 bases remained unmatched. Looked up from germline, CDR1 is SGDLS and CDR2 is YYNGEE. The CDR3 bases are TGTGCCAGCAGCGTTGAACAGGGGCTGGGTAATTCACCCCTCCACTTT. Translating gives CASSVEQGLGNSPLHF.

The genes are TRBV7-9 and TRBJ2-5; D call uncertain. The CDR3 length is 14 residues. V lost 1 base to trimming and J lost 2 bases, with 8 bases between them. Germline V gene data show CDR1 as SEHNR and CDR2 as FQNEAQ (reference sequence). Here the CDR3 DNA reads TGTGCCAGCAGCTTAGTACCAGAACAAGAGACCCAGTACTTC. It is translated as CASSLVPEQETQYF.

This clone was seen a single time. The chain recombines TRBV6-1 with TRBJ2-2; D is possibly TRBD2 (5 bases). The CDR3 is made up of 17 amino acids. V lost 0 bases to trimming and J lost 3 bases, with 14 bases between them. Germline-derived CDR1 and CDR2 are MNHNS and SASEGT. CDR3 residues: CASSEAAGVGDTGELFF. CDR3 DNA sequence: TGTGCCAGCAGTGAAGCAGCCGGGGTCGGGGACACCGGGGAGCTGTTTTTT.

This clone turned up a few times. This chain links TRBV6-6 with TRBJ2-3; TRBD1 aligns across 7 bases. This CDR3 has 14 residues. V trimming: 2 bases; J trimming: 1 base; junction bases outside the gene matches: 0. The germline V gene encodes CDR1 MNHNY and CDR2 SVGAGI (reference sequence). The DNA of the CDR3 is TGTGCCAGCAGTTACGGACAGGGCACAGATACGCAGTATTTT. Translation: CASSYGQGTDTQYF.